This TCR beta chain was found in a study of shared clonotypes between healthy human individuals. Naive CD4+ cells were CD45RA-selected; the remaining cells were memory. CDR3 length: 15 amino acids. Unmatched junction bases numbered 19, after V lost 5 bases and J lost 12 bases. Germline V lookup: CDR1 SGHRS, CDR2 YFSETQ. Across several immunoSEQ plates, the genomic DNA of each subset was split evenly. The protocol was immunoSEQ multiplex PCR, while the TCRdb copy is restricted to in-frame clones and leaves out a portion. The table records under 2.5 million clones, roughly 90% of them present only once.

Sequenced material: naive CD4+ T cells from PBMCs. Subset meaning: CD45RA+ positively selected. This clonotype was obtained from a man aged 18 to 29 in good health. Some clones in this sample may be carry-over from other donors' samples. V usage is TRBV5-1 and J usage is TRBJ2-7, with 8 bases fitting TRBD1. The CDR3 spells CASSGYGQGGTMRYF. CDR3 sequence (DNA): TGCGCCAGCAGTGGCTACGGACAGGGTGGGACGATGAGGTACTTC.